This is a list of T cell receptor beta chains from one sample in a study of cytomegalovirus exposure and HLA in healthy donors. Only in-frame clones appear in the TCRdb table, and some are missing; sequencing was by immunoSEQ multiplex PCR. The top ten clones hold less than 4% of a sample with about 55,000 clones, 75% to 95% of them seen once. Sequenced input: PBMCs. These receptors were collected from a man aged 18-30 years in good health and CMV-seronegative. CDR3s include the opening cysteine and the closing phenylalanine or tryptophan. D genes are given only for firm matches. Clone size is stated in some rows and not others, as once, few, many or a class when expanded.

j_call,v_call,clone_size,d_call,cdr3_nt,cdr3_aa
TRBJ2-7,TRBV28,few,.,TGTGCCAGCAGTCTCCTCGGGTCCTACGAGCAGTACTTC,CASSLLGSYEQYF
TRBJ1-1,TRBV6-1,.,.,TGTGCCAGCAGAGAAACAAGCCAAAGGGGGAACACTGAAGCTTTCTTT,CASRETSQRGNTEAFF
TRBJ2-3,TRBV20-1,few,.,TGCAGTGCTAGTACCCGGGATACGCAGTATTTT,CSASTRDTQYF
TRBJ2-7,TRBV13,.,.,TGTGCCAGCAGCTTAAGGGGTCGCTCCTACGAGCAGTACTTC,CASSLRGRSYEQYF
TRBJ2-7,TRBV5-4,once,TRBD1,TGTGCCAGCAGCTTGGAGCAGGGGGTCGACGAGCAGTACTTC,CASSLEQGVDEQYF
TRBJ2-7,TRBV6-1,.,TRBD1,TGTGCCAGCAGCTTCCAGGGGGCGCGGGACGAGCAGTACTTC,CASSFQGARDEQYF
TRBJ2-3,TRBV4-1,.,.,TGCGCCAGCAGCCGCGGGGCCGGTGGAAGCACAGATACGCAGTATTTT,CASSRGAGGSTDTQYF
TRBJ2-5,TRBV10-3,once,TRBD1,TGTGCCATCAGTGCCGGGACAGGGAGAGAGACCCAGTACTTC,CAISAGTGRETQYF
TRBJ2-7,TRBV5-6,.,TRBD1,TGTGCCAGCAGTAACAGGGGGGTAAGCTACGAGCAGTACTTC,CASSNRGVSYEQYF
TRBJ2-1,TRBV2,once,TRBD2,TGTGCCAGCAGAAGAGGCGGGAGGGAGATTTTGGGCAATGAGCAGTTCTTC,CASRRGGREILGNEQFF
TRBJ2-1,TRBV7-3,.,.,TGTGCCAGCAGCCTAGAGACTAGTACGGAGCAGTTCTTC,CASSLETSTEQFF
TRBJ2-7,TRBV7-8,.,.,TGTGCCAGCAGCCATCCACAGGGGACTGGCTCCTACGAGCAGTACTTC,CASSHPQGTGSYEQYF
TRBJ2-7,TRBV7-2,.,TRBD1,TGTGCCAGCAGCTTAGCGGGACAGGGCTACGAGCAGTACTTC,CASSLAGQGYEQYF
TRBJ2-2,TRBV10-2,.,TRBD1,TGCGCCAGCAGGAAGGGACAGGGACACACCGGGGAGCTGTTTTTT,CASRKGQGHTGELFF
TRBJ2-1,TRBV28,.,TRBD2,TGTGCCAGCAAACGGGGGCCTAGCGGGGATTACAATGAGCAGTTCTTC,CASKRGPSGDYNEQFF
TRBJ2-1,TRBV29-1,.,.,TGCAGCGCTTTAATCCCTAGTCAGGGCAGAGGTAATGAGCAGTTCTTC,CSALIPSQGRGNEQFF
TRBJ2-5,TRBV19,.,TRBD2,TGTGCCAGTAGTATCGCCCCCGGACTAGCGGGAGGAGGGGAGACCCAGTACTTC,CASSIAPGLAGGGETQYF
TRBJ1-5,TRBV7-9,.,.,TGTGCCAGCAGCTTAGGGCCTCAGGGTCAGCCCCAGCATTTT,CASSLGPQGQPQHF
TRBJ1-5,TRBV28,.,.,TGTGCCAGCAATATGGGGGGTCATAGCAATCAGCCCCAGCATTTT,CASNMGGHSNQPQHF
TRBJ2-5,TRBV5-1,.,.,TGCGCCAGCAGCCTATACACCGGGGAGACCCAGTACTTC,CASSLYTGETQYF
TRBJ1-4,TRBV2,.,.,TGTGCCAGCAGTTCTCAGGAAAAACTGTTTTTT,CASSSQEKLFF
TRBJ2-7,TRBV2,.,TRBD1,TGTGCCAGCAGGGACAGGGTGGACGAGCAGTACTTC,CASRDRVDEQYF
TRBJ1-5,TRBV28,.,TRBD1,TGTGCCAGCAGCCTGGGACAGCGTTTCGATTGGAGCAATCAGCCCCAGCATTTT,CASSLGQRFDWSNQPQHF
TRBJ1-2,TRBV7-9,.,TRBD1,TGTGCCAGCAGCTTTACAGGGGGCAGCGGCTACACCTTC,CASSFTGGSGYTF
TRBJ1-5,TRBV6-1,.,TRBD1,TGTGCCAGCAGATGGGCGACAGGGGGGAATCAGCCCCAGCATTTT,CASRWATGGNQPQHF
TRBJ2-7,TRBV10-3,.,.,TGTGCCATCAGTGTATCAGGCGAGCAGTACTTC,CAISVSGEQYF
TRBJ2-7,TRBV19,.,.,TGTGCCAGTAGTAGCGGCTACGAGCAGTACTTC,CASSSGYEQYF
TRBJ2-5,TRBV5-1,few,TRBD2,TGCGCCAGCAGCTTGGTTAGCGGGAGTGGGGAGACCCAGTACTTC,CASSLVSGSGETQYF
TRBJ2-1,TRBV27,once,TRBD2,TGTGCCAGCAGTCCTTGGACTAGCGGGAGGGGATACAATGAGCAGTTCTTC,CASSPWTSGRGYNEQFF
TRBJ2-2,TRBV11-1,.,TRBD1,TGTGCCAGCAGCCTCGGGACAGGGTCGTTCACCGGGGAGCTGTTTTTT,CASSLGTGSFTGELFF
TRBJ2-3,TRBV6-4,.,TRBD1,TGTGCCAGCAGGAGGGACAGGGACACAGATACGCAGTATTTT,CASRRDRDTDTQYF
TRBJ1-2,TRBV28,.,.,TGTGCCATCCATGAGAAACCTTCAAAGGGGGGGGCCTATGGCTACACCTTC,CAIHEKPSKGGAYGYTF
TRBJ2-3,TRBV4-2,.,.,TGTGCCAGCAGCCAAAGCCCCCCCAAAGATACGCAGTATTTT,CASSQSPPKDTQYF
TRBJ2-1,TRBV7-3,.,.,TGTGCCAGCAGTTCTCGCCCTAGCTCCTACAATGAGCAGTTCTTC,CASSSRPSSYNEQFF
TRBJ1-2,TRBV18,.,TRBD1,TGTGCCAGCTCACCTGACAGGGTATATGGCTACACCTTC,CASSPDRVYGYTF
TRBJ2-7,TRBV10-2,.,.,TGCGCCAGAGAAACACGTCCAAGCTCCTACGAGCAGTACTTC,CARETRPSSYEQYF
TRBJ2-3,TRBV29-1,few,.,TGCAGCGCCGCCCCACTAGGCACAGATACGCAGTATTTT,CSAAPLGTDTQYF
TRBJ2-2,TRBV4-2,few,TRBD2,TGTGCCAGCAGCCGCCGACTAGCGGACGGGACCGGGGAGCTGTTTTTT,CASSRRLADGTGELFF
TRBJ2-7,TRBV5-1,.,.,TGCGCCAGCAGAGCAGGACAGCCCTACGAGCAGTACTTC,CASRAGQPYEQYF
TRBJ1-1,TRBV5-6,.,.,TGTGCCAGCAGCTTGGTGGTGGCAGGTCTAATGAACACTGAAGCTTTCTTT,CASSLVVAGLMNTEAFF
TRBJ2-7,TRBV28,.,TRBD1,TGTGCCAGCAGTTTATTCGGACAGGGTAACTACGAGCAGTACTTC,CASSLFGQGNYEQYF
TRBJ1-4,TRBV5-6,once,TRBD1,TGTGCCAGCAGCTTCACAGGGGAAGAAAAACTGTTTTTT,CASSFTGEEKLFF